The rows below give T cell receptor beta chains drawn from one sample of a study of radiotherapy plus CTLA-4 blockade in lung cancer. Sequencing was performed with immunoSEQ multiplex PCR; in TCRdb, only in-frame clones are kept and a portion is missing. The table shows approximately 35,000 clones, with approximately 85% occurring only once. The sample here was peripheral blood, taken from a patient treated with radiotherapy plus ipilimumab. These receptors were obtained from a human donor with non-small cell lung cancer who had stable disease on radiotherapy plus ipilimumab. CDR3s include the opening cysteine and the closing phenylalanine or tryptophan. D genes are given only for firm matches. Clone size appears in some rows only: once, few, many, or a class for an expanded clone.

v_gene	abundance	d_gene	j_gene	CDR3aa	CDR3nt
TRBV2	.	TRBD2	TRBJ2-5	CASSLGSSGSLGTQYF	TGTGCCAGCAGTTTAGGTAGTAGCGGGAGCTTAGGGACCCAGTACTTC
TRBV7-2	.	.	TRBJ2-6	CASSSDSRGSGANVLTF	TGTGCCAGCAGTTCCGACAGTAGAGGCTCTGGGGCCAACGTCCTGACTTTC
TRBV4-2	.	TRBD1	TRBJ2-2	CASSQDTGQASRANTGELFF	TGTGCCAGCAGCCAAGATACGGGACAGGCCTCCCGCGCGAACACCGGGGAGCTGTTTTTT
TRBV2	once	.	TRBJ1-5	CASSLIRNQPQHF	TGTGCCAGCAGTCTCATCAGAAATCAGCCCCAGCATTTT
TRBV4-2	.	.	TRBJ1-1	CASSHTRRNMNTEAFF	TGTGCCAGCAGCCACACACGGAGGAACATGAACACTGAAGCTTTCTTT
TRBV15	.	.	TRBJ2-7	CATSPTILRGTYEQYF	TGTGCCACCAGCCCCACCATACTGCGGGGTACCTACGAGCAGTACTTC
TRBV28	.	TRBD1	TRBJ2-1	CASSFGTGRQFF	TGTGCCAGCAGTTTTGGGACAGGTCGGCAGTTCTTC
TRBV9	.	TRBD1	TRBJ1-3	CASRGQGNSGNTIYF	TGTGCCAGCAGGGGACAGGGGAACTCTGGAAACACCATATATTTT
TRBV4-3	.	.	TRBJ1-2	CASSQEGRGWGYTF	TGCGCCAGCAGCCAAGAGGGTCGGGGATGGGGCTACACCTTC
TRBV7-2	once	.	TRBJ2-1	CASSLSGTYNEQFF	TGTGCCAGCAGCTTGAGCGGCACCTACAATGAGCAGTTCTTC
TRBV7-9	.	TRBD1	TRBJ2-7	CAGSLEGTGSYEQYF	TGTGCCGGCAGCTTAGAGGGGACAGGATCCTACGAGCAGTACTTC
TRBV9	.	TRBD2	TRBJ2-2	CASSVGTSGSAGELFF	TGTGCCAGCAGCGTGGGGACTAGCGGGAGCGCCGGGGAGCTGTTTTTT
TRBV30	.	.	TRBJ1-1	CAWNLDAEGAFF	TGTGCCTGGAATCTGGACGCCGAGGGAGCTTTCTTT
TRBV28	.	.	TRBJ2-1	CASRPWGDEQFF	TGTGCCAGCAGGCCGTGGGGGGATGAGCAGTTCTTC
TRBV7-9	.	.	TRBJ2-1	CASNPSRGGFGQFF	TGTGCCAGTAACCCGTCCAGAGGGGGATTTGGGCAGTTCTTC
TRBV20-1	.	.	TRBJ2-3	CSAPFPDTQYF	TGCAGTGCCCCTTTCCCGGATACGCAGTATTTT
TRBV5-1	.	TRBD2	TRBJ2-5	CASSSGGGQETQYF	TGCGCCAGCAGCTCGGGCGGGGGTCAAGAGACCCAGTACTTC
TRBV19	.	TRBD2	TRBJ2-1	CASAVAASGSGEQFF	TGTGCCAGCGCCGTCGCCGCTAGCGGGAGTGGTGAGCAGTTCTTC
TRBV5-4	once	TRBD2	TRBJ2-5	CASSFRTSGEETQYF	TGTGCCAGCAGCTTCCGGACTAGCGGGGAAGAGACCCAGTACTTC
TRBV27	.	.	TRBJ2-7	CASSLSQGIREQYF	TGTGCCAGCAGTTTATCTCAGGGAATCCGCGAGCAGTACTTC
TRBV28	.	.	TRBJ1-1	CASRLSGRGAEAFF	TGTGCCAGCAGGCTATCCGGGCGGGGGGCTGAAGCTTTCTTT
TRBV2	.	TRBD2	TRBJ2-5	CASMGLAGGGETQYF	TGTGCCAGCATGGGACTAGCGGGAGGAGGAGAGACCCAGTACTTC
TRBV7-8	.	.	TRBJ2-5	CASRPRGVGLATRETQYF	TGTGCCAGCAGACCCAGAGGAGTAGGGCTTGCCACTAGAGAGACCCAGTACTTC
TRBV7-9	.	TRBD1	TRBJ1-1	CASSLQPYRGLSTEAFF	TGTGCCAGCAGCTTACAGCCGTACAGGGGGTTGAGCACTGAAGCTTTCTTT
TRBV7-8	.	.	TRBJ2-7	CASSLDRVSHEQYF	TGTGCCAGCAGCTTAGACAGGGTAAGCCACGAGCAGTACTTC
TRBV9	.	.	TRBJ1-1	CKGPPQGEAFF	TGTAAGGGCCCCCCTCAGGGTGAAGCTTTCTTT